One and the same sample provided the 30 T cell receptor beta chains below, sequenced in a study of OX40 agonist ivuxolimab in advanced cancers. Profiling relied on immunoSEQ multiplex PCR, and the TCRdb table lists in-frame clones only, not all of them. The data contain approximately 56,000 clones, around four fifths of them singletons. The sequenced sample was CD4+ or CD8+ T cells sorted from blood, obtained in a trial of the OX40 agonist ivuxolimab. These TCRs come from an adult with an advanced solid tumor such as melanoma, head and neck, liver or kidney cancer.

The chain combines TRBV7-9 with TRBJ1-6, with D perhaps TRBD1 (6 bases). From germline, CDR1 is SEHNR and CDR2 FQNEAQ (reference sequence). The CDR3 sequence is 16 residues long. V lost 5 bases and J 2 bases, leaving 13 bases between the germline ends. The CDR3: CASSPRTETYNSPLHF. CDR3 in DNA: TGTGCCAGCAGCCCGAGGACAGAAACCTATAATTCACCCCTCCACTTT.

The rearrangement joins TRBV18 to TRBJ1-1; 7 bases are a match to TRBD1. The germline CDR1 and CDR2 sequences are KGHSH and LQKENI. There are 13 residues in the CDR3. V lost 2 bases, J lost 11 bases, and 8 bases stayed unmatched. The chain's CDR3 is CASSPGDSMGAFF. In DNA, the CDR3 is TGTGCCAGCTCACCAGGGGACAGCATGGGGGCTTTCTTT.

The rearrangement joins TRBV19 to TRBJ2-6, with 7 bases aligning to TRBD1. The CDR3 totals 16 residues. Germline CDR1 reads LNHDA; CDR2 reads SQIVND (reference sequence). V lost 3 bases and J lost 2; bases outside the gene matches: 4. CDR3 nucleotides: TGTGCCAGTAGTATCCGAGGGGGCGCTGGGGCCAACGTCCTGACTTTC. Translation gives CASSIRGGAGANVLTF.

V usage is TRBV25-1 and J usage is TRBJ2-5; 12 bases align to TRBD2. V trimming: 1 base; J trimming: 5 bases; junction bases outside the gene matches: 8. Germline loops: CDR1 MGHDK, CDR2 SYGVNS. The CDR3 spans 17 residues. CDR3 sequence: CASSESLAGGRSETQYF. The CDR3 bases are TGTGCCAGCAGTGAATCCCTAGCGGGGGGGCGGTCGGAGACCCAGTACTTC.

This chain connects TRBV11-2 to TRBJ1-4; a possible D gene is TRBD1 (5 bases). The germline V gene encodes CDR1 SGHAT and CDR2 FQNNGV. Trimming removed 5 bases at V and 5 bases at J, with 18 bases between. CDR3 length equals 16 residues. In nucleotides, the CDR3 is TGTGCCAGCAGCCGCCGTTTTCGGACATTGAATGAAAAACTGTTTTTT. Its translation: CASSRRFRTLNEKLFF.

V usage is TRBV23-1 and J usage is TRBJ1-2; 8 bases line up with TRBD1. TRBV23-1 is recorded as an ORF, its role being uncertain. The trim removed 4 bases at V and 3 bases at J, leaving 4 bases unmatched. The CDR3 covers 14 residues. DNA for the CDR3: TGCGCCAGCAGTCCCCACAGGGGGGACTATGGCTACACCTTC. Residues: CASSPHRGDYGYTF.

This clone has just one count. The rearrangement links TRBV27 to TRBJ2-7; D may be TRBD2 (6 bases). V dropped 7 bases and J dropped 1 base, with 14 bases sitting between them. The CDR3 has 14 amino acids. The germline V gene has CDR1 MNHEY and CDR2 SMNVEV (reference sequence). The CDR3, as DNA: TGTGCCAGCATGAGAGGGAGGCCTTCCTACGAGCAGTACTTC. Its protein is CASMRGRPSYEQYF.

The chain recombines TRBV10-3 with TRBJ1-1, with D maybe TRBD1 (5 bases). Trimming removed 4 bases at V and 0 bases at J, with 12 bases between. The CDR3 spans 15 residues. Germline CDR1 reads ENHRY; CDR2 reads SYGVKD. CDR3 coding DNA: TGTGCCATCAGTGTGCAGGGCCCTATGAACACTGAAGCTTTCTTT. It encodes CAISVQGPMNTEAFF.

The chain carries TRBV6-5 and TRBJ2-1; 8 nucleotides match TRBD1. The CDR3 is 14 amino acids. CDR1 is MNHEY and CDR2 is SVGAGI in the germline V gene. After removal of 7 bases from V and 3 bases from J, the junction contained 5 bases not matched to a gene. The CDR3 loop reads CASKAGQVYNEQFF. CDR3 sequence (DNA): TGTGCCAGCAAGGCGGGACAGGTCTACAATGAGCAGTTCTTC.

V is TRBV5-1 and J is TRBJ1-4; 7 bases align to TRBD1. J lost 7 bases, V lost 0 bases, and 9 bases had no gene match. The CDR3 runs to 16 residues. Germline V gene lookup returns CDR1 SGHRS and CDR2 YFSETQ. The CDR3 protein is CASSLGGQWIPEKLFF. Written as DNA, the CDR3 is TGCGCCAGCAGCTTGGGGGGACAGTGGATCCCTGAAAAACTGTTTTTT.

The chain couples TRBV19 to TRBJ1-2, with 8 bases identical to TRBD1. The CDR3 is made up of 15 amino acids. The junction had 11 bases not matched to a gene; V was cut back by 6 bases and J by 5 bases. Germline assignment: CDR1 LNHDA and CDR2 SQIVND (reference sequence). CDR3 DNA: TGTGCCAGTAGCAGACCGGGACAGGTCCTTTATGGCTACACCTTC. Translating gives CASSRPGQVLYGYTF.

The chain carries TRBV6-5 and TRBJ1-2; D ambiguous. The V and J ends lost 6 bases and 3 bases respectively, with 14 bases between them. Germline lookup yields CDR1 MNHEY and CDR2 SVGAGI. The CDR3 spans 14 residues. CDR3 bases: TGTGCCAGCAGCCTGGCGGGGTCGGACTATGGCTACACCTTC. Protein sequence: CASSLAGSDYGYTF.

The V and J genes are TRBV6-4 and TRBJ2-7; D remains ambiguous. The CDR3 has 11 residues. Trimming stripped 6 bases from V and 5 bases from J, with 8 bases between. Germline CDR1 MRHNA, CDR2 SNTAGT. The CDR3 protein is CASRPQDEQYF. Written as DNA, the CDR3 is TGTGCCAGCAGGCCCCAGGACGAGCAGTACTTC.

The chain recombines TRBV14 with TRBJ1-2; D call uncertain. Trimming removed 1 base from V and 5 bases from J, with 5 bases in between. The CDR3 has 12 residues. Germline CDR1 reads SGHDN; CDR2 reads FVKESK. The CDR3 spells CASSQVDYGYTF. The CDR3 nucleotides read TGTGCCAGCAGCCAAGTCGATTATGGCTACACCTTC.

The chain couples TRBV7-9 to TRBJ2-2; D remains unclear. CDR3 length: 13 residues. Trimming removed 5 bases from V and 7 bases from J, with 11 bases in between. Per the germline V gene, CDR1 is SEHNR and CDR2 is FQNEAQ (reference sequence). The CDR3 spells CASSRLSDGELFF. The CDR3 nucleotides are TGTGCCAGCAGCCGTCTGTCGGACGGGGAGCTGTTTTTT.

The rearrangement joins TRBV7-2 to TRBJ1-5, with D unresolved. The CDR3 sequence is 15 residues long. V was clipped by 5 bases and J by 0 bases, with 11 bases between them. The V gene's germline CDR1 is SGHTA and CDR2 FQGNSA. CDR3 nucleotides: TGTGCCAGCAGCCCCCGGCGGAATAGCAATCAGCCCCAGCATTTT. It is translated as CASSPRRNSNQPQHF. Combining the CDR3 with reference TRBV7-2 and TRBJ1-5 gives the whole variable domain GAGVSQSPSNKVTEKGKDVELRCDPISGHTALYWYRQSLGQGLEFLIYFQGNSAPDKSGLPSDRFSAERTGGSVSTLTIQRTQQEDSAVYLCASSPRRNSNQPQHFGDGTRLSIL.

The chain uses TRBV28 and TRBJ2-3, with 8 bases aligning to TRBD2. The CDR3 is made up of 14 amino acids. Looked up from germline, CDR1 is MDHEN and CDR2 is SYDVKM. Losses at the gene ends were 6 bases for V and 5 bases for J; bases not matched to a gene: 7. DNA for the CDR3: TGTGCCAGCAGCCCGGGGGGGCCATTAGATACGCAGTATTTT. Protein: CASSPGGPLDTQYF.

This clone was seen only a few times. This rearrangement joins TRBV6-6 to TRBJ1-5, with D perhaps TRBD1 (5 bases). The CDR3 sequence is 12 residues long. V shed 4 bases and J shed 7 bases, with 8 bases lying between them. The germline V gene has CDR1 MNHNY and CDR2 SVGAGI (reference sequence). CDR3 sequence reads: CASSSGSQPQHF. CDR3 bases: TGTGCCAGCAGTTCAGGGTCCCAGCCCCAGCATTTT.

This rearrangement joins TRBV5-4 to TRBJ1-6; tentatively, D is TRBD1 (6 bases). V gave up 5 bases and J gave up 6 bases, with 15 bases separating them. Germline V gene sequence: CDR1 SGHNT, CDR2 YYREEE (reference sequence). CDR3 length equals 15 residues. For the CDR3, the DNA is TGTGCCAGCAGGGGGGGCAGGGCGGCTAATTCACCCCTCCACTTT. This translates into CASRGGRAANSPLHF. Using reference TRBV5-4 and TRBJ1-6 for the parts outside the CDR3, the full variable domain is ETGVTQSPTHLIKTRGQQVTLRCSSQSGHNTVSWYQQALGQGPQFIFQYYREEENGRGNFPPRFSGLQFPNYSSELNVNALELDDSALYLCASRGGRAANSPLHFGNGTRLTVT.

The rearrangement uses TRBV10-3 and TRBJ1-1; 7 bases match TRBD1. V shed 6 bases, J shed 9 bases, and the junction held 10 bases outside the gene matches. Per germline, CDR1 ENHRY and CDR2 SYGVKD. The CDR3 consists of 13 residues. CDR3 region: CAISNDPGQQAFF. The CDR3 DNA sequence: TGTGCCATCAGCAACGACCCGGGACAGCAAGCTTTCTTT.

This clone has just a few counts. This chain joins TRBV19 and TRBJ1-6; possible D gene TRBD1, 6 bases. This CDR3 contains 13 residues. Germline V gene sequence: CDR1 LNHDA, CDR2 SQIVND (reference sequence). V dropped 3 bases and J dropped 10 bases, with 10 bases sitting between them. The CDR3: CASSIQGNSPLHF. CDR3 sequence (DNA): TGTGCCAGTAGTATCCAGGGGAACTCACCCCTCCACTTT.

The genes are TRBV12-5 and TRBJ1-2, with 9 bases fitting TRBD1. Germline CDR1 reads LGHNT; CDR2 reads FRNRAP. CDR3 length: 15 amino acids. V lost 2 bases and J lost 3; bases outside the gene matches: 4. The CDR3 reads CASGLPRTGDYGYTF. In nucleotides, the CDR3 is TGTGCTAGTGGTTTGCCCCGGACAGGGGACTATGGCTACACCTTC. The full variable domain, with the rest looked up from reference TRBV12-5 and TRBJ1-2, is DARVTQTPRHKVTEMGQEVTMRCQPILGHNTVFWYRQTMMQGLELLAYFRNRAPLDDSGMPKDRFSAEMPDATLATLKIQPSEPRDSAVYFCASGLPRTGDYGYTFGSGTRLTVV.

The rearrangement joins TRBV19 to TRBJ2-1; no reliable D call. The CDR3 covers 14 residues. The V gene lost 1 base and the J gene lost 10 bases, with 14 bases spanning the gap. In germline, CDR1 is LNHDA, CDR2 SQIVND (reference sequence). The CDR3 DNA reads as TGTGCCAGTAGTATAGGTGCTTCGCCAGAGGAGCAGTTCTTC. Encoded protein: CASSIGASPEEQFF.

The chain has TRBV15 and TRBJ1-1; TRBD1 matches at 11 bases. The CDR3 spans 15 residues. The V segment lost 3 bases and the J segment 7 bases; nucleotides outside the gene matches: 7. CDR1 is LNHNV and CDR2 is YYDKDF in the germline V gene (reference sequence). The DNA for the CDR3 is TGTGCCACCAGCAGGGGTAGGACAGGGGGCCTTGAAGCTTTCTTT. Its translation is CATSRGRTGGLEAFF.

This chain connects TRBV5-1 to TRBJ2-3; the D gene is possibly TRBD2 (5 bases). Germline loops: CDR1 SGHRS, CDR2 YFSETQ. V was pared by 3 bases and J by 2 bases, with 13 bases between. The CDR3 extends over 15 amino acids. CDR3 bases: TGCGCCAGCAGCTACTCACTAGTACACACAGATACGCAGTATTTT. Amino acid sequence: CASSYSLVHTDTQYF.

The V call is TRBV10-3, the J call TRBJ1-2, with 7 bases fitting TRBD1. Trimming at V came to 0 bases and at J to 3 bases, leaving 7 bases not matched to a gene. The CDR3 covers 16 residues. Germline CDR1 ENHRY, CDR2 SYGVKD. The CDR3 loop reads CAISESSWDSDYGYTF. CDR3 bases: TGTGCCATCAGTGAGTCGAGTTGGGACAGCGACTATGGCTACACCTTC.

This chain connects TRBV19 to TRBJ2-1; TRBD2 matches at 11 bases. There are 14 residues in the CDR3. Germline CDR1 and CDR2: LNHDA and SQIVND (reference sequence). The trim removed 8 bases at V and 6 bases at J, leaving 6 bases unmatched. For the CDR3, the DNA is TGTGCCAGTTCCCCCGGGACTAGCGGCAATGAGCAGTTCTTC. It is translated as CASSPGTSGNEQFF.

V is TRBV29-1 and J is TRBJ1-4, with D unclear. V lost 5 bases and J lost 1, with 14 bases in between. The V gene's germline CDR1 is SQVTM and CDR2 ANQGSEA. The CDR3 is 15 residues long. CDR3 in DNA: TGCAGCGTTCCCCCCCCCGATCTAACTAATGAAAAACTGTTTTTT. This gives the protein CSVPPPDLTNEKLFF.

In DNA form, the CDR3 reads TGTGCCAGCAGCTCCCAAGTCCGGGACGCCCCAGATACGCAGTATTTT. Its protein is CASSSQVRDAPDTQYF. The chain couples TRBV11-3 to TRBJ2-3, with D possibly called TRBD1 or TRBD2 (5 bases each). CDR1 and CDR2 from the germline V gene are SGHNT and YENEEA. The CDR3 spans 16 residues. V was clipped by 4 bases and J by 4 bases, with 18 bases between them.

The V call is TRBV29-1, the J call TRBJ2-3; 11 bases line up with TRBD1. Germline lookup yields CDR1 SQVTM and CDR2 ANQGSEA. Trimming took 1 base from V and 0 from J; bases not matched to a gene: 3. The CDR3 loop spans 16 amino acids. Written as DNA, the CDR3 is TGCAGCGTTGAAGGGGACAGGGGGTTTAGCACAGATACGCAGTATTTT. Its translation is CSVEGDRGFSTDTQYF.